The clone carrying this TCR beta chain was counted many times. As yet, its antigen is unknown. This specimen belongs to a study of regulatory T cells in long-lasting Graves disease. Time point denoted: newly diagnosed GD, antithyroid drugs for less than 3 months. With RNA extracted from PBMCs as input, the TCR library was made. This CDR3 has 14 amino acids. Trimming pared 3 bases from V and 4 bases from J, leaving 12 bases between. The study, taken as a whole, reports: TCR diversity was lower in persistent Graves' patients than in newly diagnosed ones. Thyroid tissue went unstudied; only peripheral blood was examined.

CDR3-region Arm-PCR and iRepertoire HTBI primers produced the TCR beta libraries. In the authors' methods: Samples revealed around 56 TRBV and approximately 15 TRBJ segments. TCRdb passed the multiplex PCR reads through MiXCR, listing each CDR3 protein once. In this record, the V and J calls reflect TCRdb's handling and not the investigators' own analysis. The table shows 420,000 or so distinct CDR3 sequences, with roughly 15% occurring only once. The same data also went into a second study, on T cells in Graves' hyperthyroidism and ophthalmopathy.

The sequences come from peripheral blood mononuclear cells (PBMCs), collected at new diagnosis, from a patient treated with antithyroid drugs. The V call is TRBV12-3 or TRBV12-4, the J call TRBJ1-1, with a weak D call TRBD1 (5 bases). The receptor was derived from a woman aged 18 to 35 with Graves disease. CDR3 loop: CASSFGGGRTEAFF. The CDR3 DNA is TGTGCCAGCAGTTTCGGGGGGGGACGCACTGAAGCTTTCTTT.